Below are 22 T cell receptor beta chains sequenced from a single sample in a study of CD8 T cells in ankylosing spondylitis. MiXCR was run by TCRdb on the 5' RACE reads, yielding one entry per CDR3 protein. The table includes around 150,000 distinct CDR3 sequences, just under 7.5% detected once. The sequencing sample was made of blood, either unsorted or a sorted T cell fraction (not recorded which). Receptor source: a female donor with ankylosing spondylitis or in good health (not recorded which).

This clonotype was detected ten times or more. The chain links TRBV6-5 to TRBJ2-1; weak D call: TRBD2 (6 bases). The germline CDR1 and CDR2 sequences are MNHEY and SVGAGI. Trimming cost V 0 bases and J 9 bases, with 12 bases left between them. This CDR3 has 14 amino acids. Here the CDR3 DNA reads TGTGCCAGCAGTTACTCGAGGCTTAGCGGTGAGCAGTTCTTC. This sequence encodes CASSYSRLSGEQFF.

This clonotype was observed a single time. This chain joins TRBV20-1 and TRBJ2-2, with D unresolved. From germline, CDR1 is DFQATT and CDR2 SNEGSKA (reference sequence). The CDR3 is 12 residues long. Trimming shortened V by 0 bases and J by 6 bases, and 5 bases separated the two germline ends. The CDR3 loop reads CSAREGSGELFF. The CDR3 DNA reads as TGCAGTGCTAGAGAGGGGTCCGGGGAGCTGTTTTTT.

This clonotype was detected many times. V and J are TRBV5-1 and TRBJ2-3; TRBD1 matches 9 bases. Trimming removed 3 bases from V and 3 bases from J; junction bases left unmatched: 8. This CDR3 spans 16 amino acids. CDR1 and CDR2 (germline): SGHRS, YFSETQ. The CDR3 region has the DNA TGCGCCAGCAGCTCCCTGACAGGGGGTTGGACAGATACGCAGTATTTT. It encodes CASSSLTGGWTDTQYF.

This chain uses TRBV28 with TRBJ1-2; D is perhaps TRBD1 (5 bases). The CDR3 is made up of 14 amino acids. Germline CDR1 reads MDHEN; CDR2 reads SYDVKM. V was clipped by 2 bases and J by 2 bases, with 9 bases between them. DNA of the CDR3: TGTGCCAGCAGTTTACCGACAGAGAACTATGGCTACACCTTC. Its protein product is CASSLPTENYGYTF.

This clonotype was seen many times. V and J are TRBV6-1 and TRBJ2-3, with a possible D match to TRBD2 (5 bases). CDR1 is MNHNS, CDR2 SASEGT, per germline. Trimming pared 7 bases from V and 1 base from J, leaving 12 bases between. This CDR3 region has 14 residues. CDR3 residues: CASNLAGGTDTQYF. CDR3 sequence (DNA): TGTGCCAGCAACCTGGCCGGGGGCACAGATACGCAGTATTTT.

This clonotype was observed many times. The genes are TRBV20-1 and TRBJ1-3; 7 bases align to TRBD1. This CDR3 is built from 16 residues. Germline values: CDR1 DFQATT, CDR2 SNEGSKA (reference sequence). J gave up 4 bases and V 3 bases, and 12 bases lay outside the gene matches. CDR3 protein: CSARRTGLAAGNTIYF. Written as DNA, the CDR3 is TGCAGTGCTAGGAGGACAGGCCTGGCCGCGGGAAACACCATATATTTT.

The rearrangement links TRBV5-4 to TRBJ2-4; a possible D gene is TRBD2 (5 bases). Trimming cost V 1 base and J 1 base, with 9 bases left between them. The CDR3 runs 15 residues. Germline values: CDR1 SGHNT, CDR2 YYREEE (reference sequence). The CDR3 DNA is TGTGCCAGCAGCTTGATGACGGGGGCCAAAAACATTCAGTACTTC. Translating gives CASSLMTGAKNIQYF.

This clonotype was observed at least ten times. The rearrangement uses TRBV4-1 and TRBJ2-7; no clear D gene. V lost 4 bases and J 0 bases, leaving 10 bases between the germline ends. Germline V CDR1 and CDR2: MGHRA, YSYEKL. The CDR3 loop spans 14 amino acids. CDR3 amino acids: CASSPDGSSYEQYF. CDR3 DNA sequence: TGCGCCAGCAGCCCGGACGGATCCTCCTACGAGCAGTACTTC.

This clonotype was recorded once. This may stem from a read error, because a much larger clone lies one nucleotide away. This chain links TRBV7-2 with TRBJ1-4; 7 bases match TRBD1. The germline gives CDR1 SGHTA, CDR2 FQGNSA. The CDR3 totals 14 residues. The J segment lost 17 bases and the V segment lost 4 bases, leaving 16 bases of the junction unmatched. CDR3 residues: CASSSTTGPFPFFF. In DNA form, the CDR3 reads TGTGCCAGCAGCTCTACGACAGGGCCATTCCCGTTTTTTTTT.

This clonotype was picked up a small number of times. V usage is TRBV14 and J usage is TRBJ2-7; a weak D match, TRBD1 (5 bases). Germline loops: CDR1 SGHDN, CDR2 FVKESK. With 1 base removed from V and 5 bases from J, the gap between germline ends came to 9 bases. The CDR3 covers 13 residues. CDR3: CASSQVQDHEQYF. CDR3 sequence (DNA): TGTGCCAGCAGCCAAGTACAGGACCACGAGCAGTACTTC.

This clonotype was recorded at least ten times. The chain has TRBV7-9 and TRBJ2-4, with 8 bases fitting TRBD1. The CDR3 sequence is 14 residues long. The germline V gene encodes CDR1 SEHNR and CDR2 FQNEAQ (reference sequence). J was trimmed by 9 bases and V by 0 bases; bases with no gene match: 4. CDR3 sequence reads: CASSLAGTGGIQYF. In DNA form, the CDR3 reads TGTGCCAGCAGCTTAGCCGGGACAGGAGGCATTCAGTACTTC.

This clonotype was seen ten or more times. V gene TRBV27 combines with J gene TRBJ2-3; possible D gene TRBD2, 5 bases. Germline CDR1 MNHEY, CDR2 SMNVEV (reference sequence). Trimming left V 4 bases short and J 0 bases short, with 11 bases between. This CDR3 region has 15 residues. The CDR3 sequence: CASSYREGSTDTQYF. In DNA form, the CDR3 reads TGTGCCAGCAGTTATCGGGAAGGGAGCACAGATACGCAGTATTTT.

The chain combines TRBV7-9 with TRBJ2-1, with D uncertain. Germline CDR1 SEHNR, CDR2 FQNEAQ (reference sequence). CDR3 length equals 12 residues. V shed 3 bases and J shed 8 bases, with 8 bases lying between them. CDR3 amino acids: CASSFYVDEQFF. Here the CDR3 DNA reads TGTGCCAGCAGCTTTTATGTCGATGAGCAGTTCTTC. Filled out from reference TRBV7-9 and TRBJ2-1, the complete variable domain reads DTGVSQNPRHKITKRGQNVTFRCDPISEHNRLYWYRQTLGQGPEFLTYFQNEAQLEKSRLLSDRFSAERPKGSFSTLEIQRTEQGDSAMYLCASSFYVDEQFFGPGTRLTVL.

This clonotype was seen repeatedly, ten times or more. CDR3 protein: CSVDFGVGQPQHF. The DNA for the CDR3 is TGCAGCGTTGACTTTGGGGTGGGTCAGCCCCAGCATTTT. The chain uses TRBV29-1 and TRBJ1-5; no firm D call. The CDR3 is made up of 13 amino acids. V lost 3 bases and J 6 bases, leaving 12 bases between the germline ends. Germline CDR1 and CDR2: SQVTM and ANQGSEA.

This clonotype has at least ten counts. The chain joins TRBV7-9 to TRBJ2-5; no firm D call. V was shortened by 3 bases and J by 4 bases, with 6 bases between the two germline ends. The CDR3 spans 12 residues. The germline CDR1 and CDR2 sequences are SEHNR and FQNEAQ (reference sequence). The CDR3 DNA follows: TGTGCCAGCAGCTTCACTACAGAGACCCAGTACTTC. Translating gives CASSFTTETQYF. The full variable domain, with the rest looked up from reference TRBV7-9 and TRBJ2-5, is DTGVSQNPRHKITKRGQNVTFRCDPISEHNRLYWYRQTLGQGPEFLTYFQNEAQLEKSRLLSDRFSAERPKGSFSTLEIQRTEQGDSAMYLCASSFTTETQYFGPGTRLLVL.

Ten or more counts support this clonotype. An end of the junction does not agree with germline; a read error may underlie this. The chain combines TRBV5-1 with TRBJ1-4, with D unresolved. CDR1 is SGHRS, CDR2 YFSETQ, per germline. This CDR3 is 13 amino acids long. CDR3 nucleotide sequence: TGTGCCAGCAGCTTAGTAGCTAATGAAAAACTGTTTTTT. The encoded protein is CASSLVANEKLFF.

This clonotype was counted only a few times. The V and J genes are TRBV7-6 and TRBJ2-3, with TRBD2 matching 9 bases. Trimming at V came to 5 bases and at J to 5 bases, leaving 11 bases not matched to a gene. In germline, CDR1 is SGHVS, CDR2 FNYEAQ. The CDR3 extends over 16 amino acids. The CDR3 DNA is TGTGCCAGCAGCCTAGGAGCGGGGGGCGCCGTAGATACGCAGTATTTT. It yields the protein CASSLGAGGAVDTQYF.

This clonotype was counted many times. This chain links TRBV5-6 with TRBJ2-1; D might be TRBD1 or TRBD2, each matching 7 bases. This CDR3 comprises 16 residues. Trimming cost V 4 bases and J 4 bases, with 18 bases left between them. Germline values: CDR1 SGHDT, CDR2 YYEEEE. Here the CDR3 DNA reads TGTGCCAGCAGCCCAGGGGGAGGGACAGTTTACAATGAGCAGTTCTTC. The encoded protein is CASSPGGGTVYNEQFF.

This clonotype appeared many times. J is TRBJ2-5 and V is TRBV3-1; D remains ambiguous. V was cut by 4 bases and J by 2 bases, with 5 bases left in between. This CDR3 spans 12 amino acids. The germline V gene encodes CDR1 LGHDT and CDR2 YNNKEL (reference sequence). In nucleotides, the CDR3 is TGTGCCAGCAGCCCCTCTCAAGAGACCCAGTACTTC. Translating gives CASSPSQETQYF.

This clonotype was detected ten times or more. The chain couples TRBV27 to TRBJ2-7, with 10 bases aligning to TRBD1. V was clipped by 5 bases and J by 6 bases; unmatched bases: 4. CDR1 is MNHEY, CDR2 SMNVEV, per germline (reference sequence). The CDR3 has 13 residues. CDR3 sequence reads: CASSGGTGVEQYF. The CDR3, as DNA: TGTGCCAGCAGTGGTGGGACAGGGGTCGAGCAGTACTTC.

This clonotype has a count of ten or more. V is TRBV6-1 and J is TRBJ2-2, with 7 bases aligning to TRBD1. CDR1 and CDR2 from the germline V gene are MNHNS and SASEGT. CDR3 length: 17 amino acids. The V segment lost 4 bases and the J segment 7 bases; nucleotides outside the gene matches: 15. In nucleotides, the CDR3 is TGTGCCAGCAGTGGAGTATATTCAGGGGGTTTCGGCGGGGAGCTGTTTTTT. Residues: CASSGVYSGGFGGELFF.

This chain links TRBV5-1 with TRBJ1-6, with unresolved D. There are 15 residues in the CDR3. Germline lookup yields CDR1 SGHRS and CDR2 YFSETQ. Trimming pared 4 bases from V and 7 bases from J, leaving 15 bases between. DNA for the CDR3: TGCGCCAGCAGCGGGGAACCCATTAAAAATTCACCCCTCCACTTT. Amino acids: CASSGEPIKNSPLHF.